These 30 T cell receptor beta chains came from one sample sequenced in a study of T-cell memory formation after mild COVID-19. TCRdb redid the calling of the 5' RACE reads with MiXCR, one entry per CDR3 protein. The sample has tens of thousands of distinct CDR3 sequences, roughly 14% seen once. Sample: PBMCs or a T cell subset sorted from them (not recorded which). The receptors here all came from an adult woman who had mild COVID-19 (a few samples of this study predate the infection). Cell type and time point are not known.

This chain links TRBV5-5 with TRBJ2-7; TRBD1 aligns across 7 bases. There are 14 residues in the CDR3. Germline-derived CDR1 and CDR2 are SGHKS and YYEKEE (reference sequence). The junction had 3 bases not matched to a gene; V was cut back by 1 base and J by 2 bases. The CDR3 here is CASSLRDSPYEQYF. The DNA for the CDR3 is TGTGCCAGCAGCTTGAGGGACAGCCCCTACGAGCAGTACTTC.

This rearrangement joins TRBV7-9 to TRBJ2-5; 9 bases agree with TRBD1. The V and J ends lost 6 bases and 2 bases, in that order; junction bases with no gene match: 7. Germline CDR1 and CDR2: SEHNR and FQNEAQ (reference sequence). The CDR3 length is 15 residues. CDR3 DNA sequence: TGTGCCAGCAGTTGCCGGGACAGGGAGCAAGAGACCCAGTACTTC. This codes for CASSCRDREQETQYF.

This clonotype was seen a few times. This rearrangement joins TRBV12-3 or TRBV12-4 to TRBJ2-7, with TRBD2 identical over 7 bases. V shed 5 bases, J shed 0 bases, and the junction held 10 bases outside the gene matches. The CDR3 runs to 16 residues. The CDR3 spells CASSLPSGVLSYEQYF. For the CDR3, the DNA is TGTGCCAGCAGTCTCCCTAGCGGTGTACTCTCCTACGAGCAGTACTTC.

The chain carries TRBV19 and TRBJ2-1; D is unresolved. The CDR3 covers 14 residues. Between the trimmed V and J ends, which lost 7 bases and 0 bases, there was a span of 10 bases. Looked up from germline, CDR1 is LNHDA and CDR2 is SQIVND (reference sequence). The CDR3 is CASTLASSYNEQFF. Here the CDR3 DNA reads TGTGCCAGTACTCTGGCCAGCTCCTACAATGAGCAGTTCTTC.

The V and J genes are TRBV4-2 and TRBJ1-2; D is ambiguous. The CDR3 runs 18 residues. Germline CDR1 reads LGHNA; CDR2 reads YNFKEQ. Trimming stripped 0 bases from V and 4 bases from J, with 21 bases between. The CDR3, as DNA: TGTGCCAGCAGCCAAGATCATGGCCCTAGGGAGGGTCTCTATGGCTACACCTTC. It is translated as CASSQDHGPREGLYGYTF.

Many counts were recorded for this clonotype. The chain carries TRBV20-1 and TRBJ2-2; 9 nucleotides align to TRBD2. CDR1 is DFQATT, CDR2 SNEGSKA, per germline (reference sequence). The CDR3 has 15 amino acids. With V trimmed by 4 bases and J by 3 bases, 6 bases remained unmatched. The CDR3 bases are TGCAGTGCTAAGCTTAGCGGGAGTGACACCGGGGAGCTGTTTTTT. Translation gives CSAKLSGSDTGELFF.

This clonotype was detected only a few times. V and J are TRBV5-1 and TRBJ2-3; no reliable D call. CDR3 length equals 15 residues. The V gene's germline CDR1 is SGHRS and CDR2 YFSETQ. V shed 4 bases and J shed 0 bases, with 12 bases lying between them. The CDR3 bases are TGCGCCAGCAGCATCCCCCAGGCGAGCACAGATACGCAGTATTTT. Protein sequence: CASSIPQASTDTQYF.

This chain joins TRBV20-1 and TRBJ2-3, with TRBD2 matching 13 bases. This CDR3 has 15 residues. Germline V CDR1 and CDR2: DFQATT, SNEGSKA (reference sequence). V gave up 6 bases and J gave up 0 bases; unmatched junction bases: 3. The CDR3 protein is CSAELAGGSTDTQYF. CDR3 nucleotide sequence: TGCAGTGCGGAACTAGCGGGGGGGAGCACAGATACGCAGTATTTT.

This clonotype was detected only a few times. V gene TRBV15 combines with J gene TRBJ2-1; possible D gene TRBD2, 6 bases. V lost 1 base to trimming and J lost 4 bases, with 14 bases between them. Germline values: CDR1 LNHNV, CDR2 YYDKDF (reference sequence). The CDR3 length is 16 residues. The CDR3 loop reads CATSRALADRYNEQFF. The CDR3 bases are TGTGCCACCAGCAGAGCTTTAGCGGACCGGTACAATGAGCAGTTCTTC.

This clonotype was recorded a few times. This rearrangement joins TRBV27 to TRBJ2-7; no definite D call. This CDR3 is 13 amino acids long. The germline V gene has CDR1 MNHEY and CDR2 SMNVEV (reference sequence). V was clipped by 3 bases and J by 3 bases, with 9 bases between them. The DNA for the CDR3 is TGTGCCAGCAGTTTCGCCGGAAGCTACGAGCAGTACTTC. It translates to CASSFAGSYEQYF.

The V and J genes are TRBV24-1 and TRBJ2-3; D is undetermined. V was shortened by 3 bases and J by 1 base, with 7 bases between the two germline ends. This CDR3 spans 14 amino acids. CDR1 is KGHDR, CDR2 SFDVKD, per germline. CDR3 sequence (DNA): TGTGCCACCAGTGATCAAAGAGGCACAGATACGCAGTATTTT. Protein: CATSDQRGTDTQYF.

The chain is built from TRBV6-5 and TRBJ1-1, with TRBD1 as a possible D gene (6 bases). The CDR3 loop spans 14 amino acids. Trimming removed 5 bases at V and 4 bases at J, with 14 bases between. CDR1 MNHEY and CDR2 SVGAGI come from the germline V gene. CDR3 residues: CASSEGGLSTEAFF. CDR3 nucleotides: TGTGCCAGCAGTGAGGGGGGCTTGAGCACTGAAGCTTTCTTT.

This chain links TRBV7-2 with TRBJ1-5; 10 nucleotides agree with TRBD1. The CDR3 consists of 14 residues. CDR1 and CDR2 (germline): SGHTA, FQGNSA. The trim removed 3 bases at V and 5 bases at J, leaving 1 base unmatched. The CDR3 sequence is CASSLGTGDQPQHF. The DNA of the CDR3 is TGTGCCAGCAGCTTGGGGACAGGGGATCAGCCCCAGCATTTT.

This clonotype was detected only a few times. V gene TRBV7-2 combines with J gene TRBJ2-1; no reliable D call. In germline, CDR1 is SGHTA, CDR2 FQGNSA. The V gene lost 0 bases and the J gene lost 0 bases, with 9 bases spanning the gap. The CDR3 has 16 residues. CDR3 amino acids: CASSLALRSSYNEQFF. CDR3 in DNA: TGTGCCAGCAGCTTAGCGCTAAGGAGCTCCTACAATGAGCAGTTCTTC.

This sequence joins TRBV7-8 and TRBJ1-5; 7 bases align to TRBD1. Trimming cost V 0 bases and J 6 bases; bases outside gene matches: 8. The CDR3 has 16 residues. Germline V gene sequence: CDR1 SGHVS, CDR2 FQNEAQ. CDR3 in amino acids: CASSLATGEVGQPQHF. The CDR3 bases are TGTGCCAGCAGCTTAGCAACAGGGGAGGTCGGTCAGCCCCAGCATTTT.

V usage is TRBV20-1 and J usage is TRBJ2-1; D gene uncertain. This CDR3 is built from 15 residues. From germline, CDR1 is DFQATT and CDR2 SNEGSKA (reference sequence). V shed 0 bases and J shed 0 bases, with 9 bases lying between them. The CDR3 protein is CSARDKPSSYNEQFF. For the CDR3, the DNA is TGCAGTGCTAGAGATAAGCCAAGCTCCTACAATGAGCAGTTCTTC.

V is TRBV6-5 and J is TRBJ2-3; D possibly corresponds to TRBD1 (5 bases). CDR1 and CDR2 from the germline V gene are MNHEY and SVGAGI. Trimming pared 8 bases from V and 0 bases from J, leaving 12 bases between. The CDR3 covers 14 residues. The CDR3 is CASQLRASTDTQYF. The CDR3 DNA follows: TGTGCCAGCCAACTCAGGGCAAGCACAGATACGCAGTATTTT.

The genes are TRBV7-9 and TRBJ1-1; 9 nucleotides align to TRBD1. The CDR3 runs 16 residues. Germline CDR1 SEHNR, CDR2 FQNEAQ (reference sequence). V was clipped by 4 bases and J by 2 bases; unmatched bases: 8. The CDR3 reads CASSSGDRDDNTEAFF. CDR3 in DNA: TGTGCCAGCAGCTCTGGGGACAGGGATGATAACACTGAAGCTTTCTTT.

The chain uses TRBV4-1 and TRBJ2-7; 9 bases align to TRBD1. Germline-derived CDR1 and CDR2 are MGHRA and YSYEKL. V shed 3 bases and J 7 bases; nucleotides not matched to a gene: 7. The CDR3 consists of 14 residues. The DNA for the CDR3 is TGCGCCAGCAGCCAGCCCGGGACAGGGATAGAGCAGTACTTC. Protein sequence: CASSQPGTGIEQYF.

This clonotype was detected only a few times. The chain couples TRBV7-9 to TRBJ2-7; TRBD1 matches 9 bases. Germline CDR1 is SEHNR and CDR2 is FQNEAQ (reference sequence). V lost 11 bases to trimming and J lost 1 base; unmatched junction nucleotides: 6. This CDR3 region has 13 residues. CDR3: CAGRTGDSYEQYF. The CDR3 DNA is TGTGCCGGAAGGACAGGGGATTCCTACGAGCAGTACTTC.

This clonotype was counted a few times. DNA for the CDR3: TGTGCTGGAGAACCGGGACTAGCGGGAGGGTGGTTCTTC. It yields the protein CAGEPGLAGGWFF. This chain links TRBV30 with TRBJ2-1; 16 bases are a match to TRBD2. Germline values: CDR1 GTSNPN, CDR2 SVGIG (reference sequence). This CDR3 has 13 amino acids.

This clonotype showed up just a few times. The chain combines TRBV7-6 with TRBJ2-3, with D hard to call. Germline lookup yields CDR1 SGHVS and CDR2 FNYEAQ. This CDR3 is 15 amino acids long. V lost 3 bases and J 2 bases, leaving 12 bases between the germline ends. CDR3 protein: CASSFSGPYTDTQYF. DNA for the CDR3: TGTGCCAGCAGCTTTTCCGGGCCTTACACAGATACGCAGTATTTT.

The chain combines TRBV12-3 or TRBV12-4 with TRBJ1-5; no definite D call. The V and J ends lost 7 bases and 7 bases respectively, with 17 bases between them. The CDR3 loop spans 14 amino acids. CDR3 loop: CASTNNLGNQPQHF. CDR3 bases: TGTGCCAGCACCAACAATCTAGGGAACCAGCCCCAGCATTTT.

The rearrangement links TRBV12-3 or TRBV12-4 to TRBJ1-2, with D possibly being TRBD1 (6 bases). The V end lost 5 bases, the J end lost 5 bases, and 12 bases lay between the germline ends. The CDR3 has 13 residues. CDR3 region: CASSPGGGYGYTF. The CDR3 DNA follows: TGTGCCAGCAGTCCAGGAGGGGGGTATGGCTACACCTTC.

V is TRBV9 and J is TRBJ2-7; 8 nucleotides match TRBD2. Looked up from germline, CDR1 is SGDLS and CDR2 is YYNGEE. CDR3 length: 13 residues. With V trimmed by 0 bases and J by 6 bases, 2 bases remained unmatched. Written as DNA, the CDR3 is TGTGCCAGCAGCGTAGGACGGGGGGGCGAGCAGTACTTC. It translates to CASSVGRGGEQYF.

A few counts support this clonotype. The chain couples TRBV29-1 to TRBJ2-1; 9 bases match TRBD2. CDR3 length equals 12 residues. Losses at the gene ends were 3 bases for V and 10 bases for J; bases not matched to a gene: 4. Germline CDR1 reads SQVTM; CDR2 reads ANQGSEA. The CDR3 DNA is TGCAGCGTTGAGGGACTAGCAGGCGAGCAGTTCTTC. It specifies CSVEGLAGEQFF.

This clonotype was seen more than once but under ten times. The chain employs TRBV12-3 or TRBV12-4 and TRBJ1-1, with 7 bases identical to TRBD1. The CDR3 is made up of 15 amino acids. V lost 4 bases and J lost 0; bases outside the gene matches: 5. The CDR3 spells CASSSSQGLNTEAFF. The CDR3 bases are TGTGCCAGCAGTTCCTCACAGGGGCTGAACACTGAAGCTTTCTTT.

In its sample, this clonotype was seen many times. The chain is built from TRBV6-5 and TRBJ2-7; perhaps TRBD2 as D (6 bases). Germline V lookup: CDR1 MNHEY, CDR2 SVGAGI. The V end lost 2 bases, the J end lost 6 bases, and 11 bases lay between the germline ends. This CDR3 is 13 amino acids long. This CDR3 reads CASSYEGAGEQYF. For the CDR3, the DNA is TGTGCCAGCAGTTACGAGGGAGCGGGCGAGCAGTACTTC.

This clonotype was seen more than once but under ten times. The chain uses TRBV20-1 and TRBJ2-3, with a tentative D call TRBD2 (6 bases). Germline loops: CDR1 DFQATT, CDR2 SNEGSKA (reference sequence). V lost 0 bases and J lost 4, with 23 bases in between. The CDR3 consists of 18 residues. The CDR3 DNA reads as TGCAGTGCTAGAGAGCTGATCCCCCAAGGACTACAGGCAGATACGCAGTATTTT. Translation: CSARELIPQGLQADTQYF.

This chain links TRBV27 with TRBJ1-2; D may be TRBD1 (5 bases). Per germline, CDR1 MNHEY and CDR2 SMNVEV (reference sequence). The CDR3 is 18 residues long. V was trimmed by 5 bases and J by 3 bases, leaving 25 bases between them. The CDR3 DNA is TGTGCCAGCAGTCCAATAGGGGCGTTGGTCGTATTGGACTATGGCTACACCTTC. It is translated as CASSPIGALVVLDYGYTF.